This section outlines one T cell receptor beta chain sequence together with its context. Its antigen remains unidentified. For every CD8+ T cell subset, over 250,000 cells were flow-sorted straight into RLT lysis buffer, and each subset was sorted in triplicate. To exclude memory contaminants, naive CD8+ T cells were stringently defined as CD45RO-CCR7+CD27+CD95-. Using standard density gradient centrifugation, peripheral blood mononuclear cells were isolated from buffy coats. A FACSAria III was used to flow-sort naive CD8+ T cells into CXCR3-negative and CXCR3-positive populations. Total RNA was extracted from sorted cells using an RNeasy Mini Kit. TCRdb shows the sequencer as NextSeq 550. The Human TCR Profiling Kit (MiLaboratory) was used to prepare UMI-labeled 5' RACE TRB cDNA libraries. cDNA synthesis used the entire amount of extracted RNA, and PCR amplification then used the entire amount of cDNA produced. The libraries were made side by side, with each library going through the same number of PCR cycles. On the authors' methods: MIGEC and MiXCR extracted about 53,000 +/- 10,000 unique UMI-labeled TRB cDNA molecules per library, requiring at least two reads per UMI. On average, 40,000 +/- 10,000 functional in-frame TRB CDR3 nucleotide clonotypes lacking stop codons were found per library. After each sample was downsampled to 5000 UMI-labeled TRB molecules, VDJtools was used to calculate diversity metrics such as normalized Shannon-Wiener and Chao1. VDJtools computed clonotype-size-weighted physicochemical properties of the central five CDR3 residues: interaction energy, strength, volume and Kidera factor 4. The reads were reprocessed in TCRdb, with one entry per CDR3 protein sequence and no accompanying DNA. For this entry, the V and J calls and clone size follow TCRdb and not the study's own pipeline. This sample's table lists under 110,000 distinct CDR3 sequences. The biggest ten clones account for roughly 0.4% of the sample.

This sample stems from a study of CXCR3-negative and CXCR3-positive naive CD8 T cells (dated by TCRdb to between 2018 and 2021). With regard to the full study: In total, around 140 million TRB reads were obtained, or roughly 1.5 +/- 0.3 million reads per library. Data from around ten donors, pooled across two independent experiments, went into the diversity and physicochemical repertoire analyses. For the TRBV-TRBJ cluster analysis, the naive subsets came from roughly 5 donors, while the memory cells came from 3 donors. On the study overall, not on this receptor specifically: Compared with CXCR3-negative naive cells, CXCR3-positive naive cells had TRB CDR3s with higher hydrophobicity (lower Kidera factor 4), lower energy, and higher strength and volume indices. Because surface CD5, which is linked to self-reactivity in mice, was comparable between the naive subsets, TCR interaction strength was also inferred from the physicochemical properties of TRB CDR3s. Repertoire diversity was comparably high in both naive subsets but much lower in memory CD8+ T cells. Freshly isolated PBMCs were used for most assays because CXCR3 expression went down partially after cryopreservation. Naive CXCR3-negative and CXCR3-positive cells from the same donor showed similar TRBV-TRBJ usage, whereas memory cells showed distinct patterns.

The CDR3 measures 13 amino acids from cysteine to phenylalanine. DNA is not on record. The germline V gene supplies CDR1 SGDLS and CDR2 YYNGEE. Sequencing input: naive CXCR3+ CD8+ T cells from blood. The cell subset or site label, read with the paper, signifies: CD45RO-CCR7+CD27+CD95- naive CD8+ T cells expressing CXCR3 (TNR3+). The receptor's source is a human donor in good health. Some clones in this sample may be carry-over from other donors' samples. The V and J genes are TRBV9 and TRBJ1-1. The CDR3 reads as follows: CASSVSGNTEAFF.